The clone carrying this TCR beta chain was seen ten or more times. The sample originates from a study of T-cell memory formation after mild COVID-19. Study summary: Largely, the TCR clusters proved donor specific.

5'RACE primed at constant segments yielded TCR alpha and TCR beta cDNA libraries bearing sample barcodes and UMIs. TCRdb analysed the 5' RACE reads with MiXCR anew, one entry per CDR3 protein. Of about 350,000 distinct CDR3 sequences listed, approximately 29% are singletons. The CDR3 loop spans 14 amino acids. The germline V gene encodes CDR1 MNHEY and CDR2 SVGAGI. The J segment lost 2 bases and the V segment lost 6 bases, leaving 3 bases of the junction unmatched. The sample was PBMCs or a T cell subset sorted from them (not recorded which). This sequence originates from an adult woman who had mild COVID-19 (a few samples of this study predate the infection). Cell type and time point are not known. The gene calls are TRBV6-5 and TRBJ2-1; 8 nucleotides match TRBD2. The CDR3 sequence: CASRFSGTYNEQFF. The DNA of the CDR3 is TGTGCCAGCAGATTTAGCGGGACCTACAATGAGCAGTTCTTC.